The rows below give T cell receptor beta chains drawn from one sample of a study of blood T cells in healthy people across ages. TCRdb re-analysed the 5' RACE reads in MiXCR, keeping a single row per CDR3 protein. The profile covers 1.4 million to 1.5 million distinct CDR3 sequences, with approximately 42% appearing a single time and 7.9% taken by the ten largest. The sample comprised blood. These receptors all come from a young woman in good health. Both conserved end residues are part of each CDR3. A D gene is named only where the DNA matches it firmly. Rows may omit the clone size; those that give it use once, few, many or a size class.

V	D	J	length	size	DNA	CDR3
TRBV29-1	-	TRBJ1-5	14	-	TGCAGCGTATCCGGGACGGAGGACAATCAGCCCCAGCATTTT	CSVSGTEDNQPQHF
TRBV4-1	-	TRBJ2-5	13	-	TGCGCCAGCAGCCAGATGATCCAAGAGACCCAGTACTTC	CASSQMIQETQYF
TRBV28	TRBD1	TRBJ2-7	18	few	TGTGCCAGCAGTCCTCCTTCGGGTGGACAGGTTTTAACCTACGAGCAGTACTTC	CASSPPSGGQVLTYEQYF
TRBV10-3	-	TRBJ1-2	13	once	TGTGCCATCAGTGTGGGACAACCCCAAGGCTACACCTTC	CAISVGQPQGYTF
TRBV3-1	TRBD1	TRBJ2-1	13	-	TGTGCCTCCGGGACAGGAAGCTCCTACGAGCAGTTCTTC	CASGTGSSYEQFF
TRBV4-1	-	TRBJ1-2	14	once	TGCGCCAGCAGCCAAGAAAGTGCGGGAGGAGGCTACACCTTC	CASSQESAGGGYTF
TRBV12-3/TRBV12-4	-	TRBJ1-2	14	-	TGTGCCAGCAGTTTAGACGGTAACTATGTGGGCTACACCTTC	CASSLDGNYVGYTF
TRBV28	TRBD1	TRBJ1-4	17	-	TGTGCCAGCAGTTGTCCAAACAGGGGGCTAACTAATGAAAAACTGTTTTTT	CASSCPNRGLTNEKLFF
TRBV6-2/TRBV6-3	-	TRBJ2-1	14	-	TGTGCCAGCAGAAGACTAGACTTAGGAAGTGAGCAGTTCTTC	CASRRLDLGSEQFF
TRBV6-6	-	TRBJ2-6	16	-	TGTGCCAGCAGACCCCGCCTTGACTCTGGGGCCAACGTCCTGACTTTC	CASRPRLDSGANVLTF
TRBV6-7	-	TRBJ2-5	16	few	TGTGCCAGCAGTTACTCGAGGACCCCTCCGGCGGAGACCCAGTACTTC	CASSYSRTPPAETQYF
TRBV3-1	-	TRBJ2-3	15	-	TGTGCCAGCAGCCTCCGGCGGACAAACACAGATACGCAGTATTTT	CASSLRRTNTDTQYF
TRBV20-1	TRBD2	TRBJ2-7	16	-	TGCAGTGCTAGAGATCGGCTAGCGGGAGGCACCTACGAGCAGTACTTC	CSARDRLAGGTYEQYF
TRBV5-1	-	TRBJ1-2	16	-	TGCGCCAGCAGCCCCAGCTGGCAGGGAGCTAACTATGGCTACACCTTC	CASSPSWQGANYGYTF
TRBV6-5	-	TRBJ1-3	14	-	TGTGCCAGCATCCCGCGGGCTACTGGAAACACCATATATTTT	CASIPRATGNTIYF
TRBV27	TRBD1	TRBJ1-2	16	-	TGTGCCAGCAGTTTATTTGTAGGGACAGGGGTTGCGAGCTTCACCTTC	CASSLFVGTGVASFTF
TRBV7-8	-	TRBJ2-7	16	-	TGTGCCAGCAGCTTAGTGGGCGGGGGCATATTGAATGAGCAGTACTTC	CASSLVGGGILNEQYF
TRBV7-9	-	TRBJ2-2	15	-	TGTGCCAGCAGCTCCACAGAGACGAACACCGGGGAGCTGTTTTTT	CASSSTETNTGELFF
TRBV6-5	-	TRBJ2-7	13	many	TGTGCCAGCAGTTATAGTTTGGGCAACGAGCAGTACTTC	CASSYSLGNEQYF
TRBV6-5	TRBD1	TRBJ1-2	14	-	TGTGCCGTCAAGGGACAGTCCGCTAACTATGGCTACACCTTC	CAVKGQSANYGYTF
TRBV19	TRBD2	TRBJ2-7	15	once	TGTGCCAGTAGGCAACTTGGGACTAGCTACTACGAGCAGTACTTC	CASRQLGTSYYEQYF
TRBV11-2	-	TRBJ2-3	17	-	TGTGCCAGCAGCTCGCCCCTCACTAGCAGTAGCACAGATACGCAGTATTTT	CASSSPLTSSSTDTQYF
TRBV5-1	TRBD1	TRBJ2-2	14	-	TGCGCCAGCAGCTGGACAGGGGACACCGGGGAGCTGTTTTTT	CASSWTGDTGELFF
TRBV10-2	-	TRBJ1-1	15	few	TGCGCCAGCAGTGACAGGTACAGGTCACACACTGAAGCTTTCTTT	CASSDRYRSHTEAFF
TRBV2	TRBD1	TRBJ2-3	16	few	TGTGCCAGTCCAGACAGGGTGAAAGGAGGCACAGATACGCAGTATTTT	CASPDRVKGGTDTQYF
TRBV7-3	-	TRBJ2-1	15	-	TGTGCCAGCAGCCGGGACCCCGCCTCCTACAATGAGCAGTTCTTC	CASSRDPASYNEQFF
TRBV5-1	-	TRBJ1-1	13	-	TGCGCCAGCAGCTTGGAAGGGGTGGAGGGAGCTTTCTTT	CASSLEGVEGAFF
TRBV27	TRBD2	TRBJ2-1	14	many	TGTGCCAGCAGTTTCGCGGGAGGGCCTCATGAGCAGTTCTTC	CASSFAGGPHEQFF
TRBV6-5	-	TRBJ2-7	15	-	TGTGCCAGCAGCCCTAAGGGGGTTACGTCCTACGAGCAGTACTTC	CASSPKGVTSYEQYF
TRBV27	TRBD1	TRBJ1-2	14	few	TGTGCCAGCAGTTTTGGGACAGGCGACTATGGCTACACCTTC	CASSFGTGDYGYTF
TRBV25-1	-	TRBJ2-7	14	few	TGTGCCAGCAGTGAATATTACGGCCACTACGAGCAGTACTTC	CASSEYYGHYEQYF
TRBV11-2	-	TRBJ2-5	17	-	TGTGCCAGCAGCTTAGACCGGGCGAGAGCAGGCCAAGAGACCCAGTACTTC	CASSLDRARAGQETQYF
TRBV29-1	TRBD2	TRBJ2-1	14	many	TGCAGCGTTGGCAACGGACTAGGCAACAATGAGCAGTTCTTC	CSVGNGLGNNEQFF
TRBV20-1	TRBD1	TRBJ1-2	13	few	TGCAGTGCTAGTAAGACAGGGTCGGATGGCTACACCTTC	CSASKTGSDGYTF
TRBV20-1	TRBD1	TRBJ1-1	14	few	TGCAGTGCTAGAGAAGCCGGGACAGGGTTTGAAGCTTTCTTT	CSAREAGTGFEAFF
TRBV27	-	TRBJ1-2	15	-	TGTGCCAGCAGTTTAATAGGTACAGCTAACTATGGCTACACCTTC	CASSLIGTANYGYTF
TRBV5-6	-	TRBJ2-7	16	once	TGTGCCAGCAGCCATAGCGATGGGGCAGAGGGCTACGAGCAGTACTTC	CASSHSDGAEGYEQYF
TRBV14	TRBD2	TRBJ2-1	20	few	TGTGCCAGCAGCCACCCCGGGACTAGCTCTCCAAGGGTCCGTGTAGGTTCGAAGTTATTC	CASSHPGTSSPRVRVGSKLF
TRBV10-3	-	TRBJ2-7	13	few	TGTGCCATCAGTGAGTCGAGCTACTACGAGCAGTACTTC	CAISESSYYEQYF
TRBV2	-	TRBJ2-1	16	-	TGTGCCAGCAGGCCCCCCTCCGGTCTCCTCGGGAATGAGCAGTTCTTC	CASRPPSGLLGNEQFF
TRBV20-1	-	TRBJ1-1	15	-	TGCAGTGCCCTTGAACCGGGGGGGTTAGACACTGAAGCTTTCTTT	CSALEPGGLDTEAFF
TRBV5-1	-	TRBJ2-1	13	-	TGCGCCAGCAGCTTGCGGGTCATGGATGAGCAGTTCTTC	CASSLRVMDEQFF
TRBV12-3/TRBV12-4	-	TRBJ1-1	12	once	TGTGCCAGCCCAGGATCTGACACTGAAGCTTTCTTT	CASPGSDTEAFF